A single sample gave rise to the 7 T cell receptor beta chains below, sequenced in a study of graft-versus-host responses after intestinal transplantation. TCRdb keeps only in-frame clones here, not all; method: immunoSEQ multiplex PCR. The sample holds approximately 33,000 clones, approximately 83% seen once. These receptors have no identified antigens. The sample consisted of unstimulated CD8+ T cells sorted from spleen or lymph node cells, taken before intestinal transplant. The receptors stem from a human donor who received an intestinal transplant.

The rearrangement joins TRBV6-1 to TRBJ2-3; 8 nucleotides agree with TRBD2. CDR3 size: 15 residues. Germline V gene data show CDR1 as MNHNS and CDR2 as SASEGT. Unmatched junction bases numbered 9, after V lost 2 bases and J lost 8 bases. The CDR3 region has the DNA TGTGCCAGCAGTGAATTGCGGGGGGCCGTCGGTACGCAGTATTTT. This translates into CASSELRGAVGTQYF.

This clone showed up just a few times. This chain joins TRBV9 and TRBJ2-3; unclear D gene. The CDR3 loop spans 13 amino acids. Trimming shortened V by 2 bases and J by 0 bases, and 4 bases separated the two germline ends. The V gene's germline CDR1 is SGDLS and CDR2 YYNGEE. CDR3 region: CASSVSSTDTQYF. CDR3 DNA sequence: TGTGCCAGCAGCGTTTCTAGCACAGATACGCAGTATTTT.

This sequence joins TRBV6-4 and TRBJ2-1, with D possibly TRBD2 on 6 matching bases. CDR1 and CDR2 (germline): MRHNA, SNTAGT. The CDR3 is 13 amino acids. V gave up 6 bases and J gave up 8 bases, with 14 bases separating them. CDR3: CASSTHGGYEQFF. As DNA, the CDR3 is TGTGCCAGCAGCACACACGGGGGTTATGAGCAGTTCTTC.

The CDR3 DNA reads TGTGCCAGCAGCTACAGGGGGGGAGACATTCAGTACTTC. Encoded protein: CASSYRGGDIQYF. This chain joins TRBV6-1 and TRBJ2-4, with D possibly being TRBD1 (8 bases). From germline, CDR1 is MNHNS and CDR2 SASEGT. Between the trimmed V and J ends, which lost 6 bases and 8 bases, there was a span of 14 bases. The CDR3 totals 13 residues.

The rearrangement links TRBV4-1 to TRBJ1-1; D unclear. This CDR3 contains 13 residues. CDR1 is MGHRA, CDR2 YSYEKL, per germline. V shed 1 base and J shed 1 base, with 4 bases lying between them. CDR3 DNA sequence: TGCGCCAGCAGCCAAGTCCAGAACACTGAAGCTTTCTTT. Its translation is CASSQVQNTEAFF.

This chain joins TRBV27 and TRBJ1-4, with TRBD1 as a possible D gene (6 bases). Germline V gene data show CDR1 as MNHEY and CDR2 as SMNVEV (reference sequence). CDR3 length: 18 residues. V shed 4 bases and J shed 10 bases, with 28 bases lying between them. The CDR3 DNA reads as TGTGCCAGCAGTTATGTCGATAAGACAGGAGGACTTGGGGGAAAACTGTTTTTT. Its translation: CASSYVDKTGGLGGKLFF.

The chain recombines TRBV11-2 with TRBJ1-4, with D tentatively TRBD1 (6 bases). CDR1 SGHAT and CDR2 FQNNGV come from the germline V gene. The CDR3 loop spans 16 amino acids. Trimming shortened V by 7 bases and J by 0 bases, and 15 bases separated the two germline ends. CDR3 DNA sequence: TGTGCCAGCACCACAGGGATGGGAGCAACTAATGAAAAACTGTTTTTT. Residues: CASTTGMGATNEKLFF.